The next 24 T cell receptor beta chains were all read from a single sample in a study of identical twins. TCRdb re-derived calls from the 5' RACE reads in MiXCR, one entry per CDR3 protein. The sample includes about 890,000 distinct CDR3 sequences, roughly 12% seen only once; the top ten take about 1.5%. This same sample was also taken into another study, of yellow fever vaccine responses in identical twins.

The source material was PBMCs. All receptors come from a woman between 18 and 30 years old in good health.

The V call is TRBV4-1, the J call TRBJ2-7, with 9 bases aligning to TRBD1. Germline V gives CDR1 MGHRA, CDR2 YSYEKL. Losses at the gene ends were 6 bases for V and 4 bases for J; bases not matched to a gene: 10. This CDR3 is 15 amino acids long. The CDR3 is CASRQHRDREYEQYF. In DNA, the CDR3 is TGCGCCAGCAGGCAACACCGGGACAGGGAGTACGAGCAGTACTTC.

The table lists this clonotype with many counts. The V call is TRBV5-5, the J call TRBJ1-5; D gene uncertain. The CDR3 loop spans 14 amino acids. The V and J ends lost 0 bases and 6 bases respectively, with 10 bases between them. Germline CDR1 SGHKS, CDR2 YYEKEE (reference sequence). The CDR3 loop reads CASSLGSAGQPQHF. The CDR3 DNA reads TGTGCCAGCAGCTTGGGATCGGCAGGTCAGCCCCAGCATTTT.

This clonotype was seen at least ten times. This chain connects TRBV6-1 to TRBJ2-1, with 13 bases aligning to TRBD2. This CDR3 is built from 15 residues. CDR1 and CDR2 from the germline V gene are MNHNS and SASEGT. V trimming: 6 bases; J trimming: 3 bases; junction bases outside the gene matches: 2. For the CDR3, the DNA is TGTGCCAGCAGGGGACTAGCGGGGCACTACAATGAGCAGTTCTTC. Translation: CASRGLAGHYNEQFF.

This clonotype was seen a few times. The V and J genes are TRBV20-1 and TRBJ2-1; weak D call: TRBD2 (5 bases). The CDR3 runs to 14 residues. Germline-derived CDR1 and CDR2 are DFQATT and SNEGSKA (reference sequence). V lost 5 bases and J lost 8, with 19 bases in between. For the CDR3, the DNA is TGCAGTGCTCCCCTCTTTGGGAGCGGCGATGAGCAGTTCTTC. This gives the protein CSAPLFGSGDEQFF.

This chain's CDR3 is CSASWTAGEQYF. The CDR3 nucleotides read TGCAGTGCTAGTTGGACGGCCGGCGAGCAGTACTTC. The chain recombines TRBV20-1 with TRBJ2-7; unclear D gene. The V gene's germline CDR1 is DFQATT and CDR2 SNEGSKA (reference sequence). The germline V and J ends were trimmed by 3 bases and 6 bases, with 12 bases remaining between them. The CDR3 extends over 12 amino acids.

This clonotype was recorded at least ten times. This sequence joins TRBV6-1 and TRBJ1-5, with TRBD1 as a possible D gene (5 bases). V gave up 6 bases and J gave up 6 bases, with 12 bases separating them. Germline CDR1 and CDR2: MNHNS and SASEGT. This CDR3 comprises 13 residues. Here the CDR3 reads CASRDRGSQPQHF. The CDR3 coding sequence is TGTGCCAGCAGGGACCGGGGGTCTCAGCCCCAGCATTTT.

This clonotype was observed at least ten times. The rearrangement uses TRBV5-1 and TRBJ2-1; 8 bases are shared with TRBD1. The V gene's germline CDR1 is SGHRS and CDR2 YFSETQ. V shed 2 bases and J 4 bases; nucleotides not matched to a gene: 11. This CDR3 has 17 residues. The CDR3 is CASSFSRQGTKYNEQFF. The CDR3 DNA is TGCGCCAGCAGCTTTTCCCGACAGGGGACGAAGTACAATGAGCAGTTCTTC.

This chain links TRBV20-1 with TRBJ2-3, with D tentatively TRBD1 (5 bases). CDR3 size: 15 residues. From germline, CDR1 is DFQATT and CDR2 SNEGSKA (reference sequence). V lost 3 bases and J 2 bases, leaving 15 bases between the germline ends. This CDR3 is CSASFGQAFTDTQYF. The CDR3 nucleotides are TGCAGTGCTAGTTTTGGACAAGCCTTCACAGATACGCAGTATTTT.

This CDR3 reads CASSQEAVLGETQYF. The CDR3 DNA reads as TGTGCCAGCAGCCAAGAAGCCGTGCTGGGGGAGACCCAGTACTTC. The chain recombines TRBV4-2 with TRBJ2-5; D not resolved. Germline V gene sequence: CDR1 LGHNA, CDR2 YNFKEQ. Trimming pared 0 bases from V and 5 bases from J, leaving 13 bases between. CDR3 length: 15 residues.

The chain carries TRBV14 and TRBJ2-1, with D tentatively TRBD2 (6 bases). V was pared by 0 bases and J by 4 bases, with 19 bases between. The germline gives CDR1 SGHDN, CDR2 FVKESK. The CDR3 has 18 amino acids. CDR3 nucleotides: TGTGCCAGCAGCCAAGATCTTTCTGCTGGGGGGTTTTACAATGAGCAGTTCTTC. This encodes CASSQDLSAGGFYNEQFF.

This clonotype was counted between two and nine times. J is TRBJ2-7 and V is TRBV9; the D gene is possibly TRBD1 (5 bases). V was clipped by 1 base and J by 3 bases, with 17 bases between them. Germline assignment: CDR1 SGDLS and CDR2 YYNGEE. The CDR3 length is 16 residues. CDR3 loop: CASSVYPDSVNYEQYV. In DNA, the CDR3 is TGTGCCAGCAGCGTATACCCCGACAGCGTAAACTACGAGCAGTACGTC.

This clonotype was recorded a few times. This sequence joins TRBV6-1 and TRBJ2-2; D is possibly TRBD2 (6 bases). Germline V gene lookup returns CDR1 MNHNS and CDR2 SASEGT. Trimming removed 6 bases from V and 6 bases from J, with 17 bases in between. CDR3 length: 15 amino acids. CDR3 sequence: CASSTNAGLAGELFF. The CDR3 DNA is TGTGCCAGCAGCACTAATGCGGGGTTGGCCGGGGAGCTGTTTTTT.

The chain joins TRBV5-1 to TRBJ2-1; D is undetermined. The CDR3 has 16 amino acids. With 0 bases removed from V and 7 bases from J, the gap between germline ends came to 17 bases. From germline, CDR1 is SGHRS and CDR2 YFSETQ. In DNA, the CDR3 is TGCGCCAGCAGCTTGGATAGGGTCTCAGCGTGGAATGAGCAGTTCTTC. Residues: CASSLDRVSAWNEQFF.

This clonotype was detected a few times. The rearrangement uses TRBV5-1 and TRBJ1-1; tentative D call: TRBD1 (5 bases). The V gene's germline CDR1 is SGHRS and CDR2 YFSETQ. This CDR3 contains 14 residues. V shed 6 bases and J shed 0 bases, with 12 bases lying between them. The CDR3 spells CASNVGGMNTEAFF. The CDR3 DNA reads as TGCGCCAGCAACGTGGGGGGAATGAACACTGAAGCTTTCTTT.

This clonotype turned up a few times. The chain recombines TRBV7-9 with TRBJ1-2; perhaps TRBD1 as D (5 bases). Looked up from germline, CDR1 is SEHNR and CDR2 is FQNEAQ (reference sequence). The CDR3 contains 13 residues. V was pared by 5 bases and J by 6 bases, with 13 bases between. CDR3 DNA: TGTGCCAGCAGCCCCCGGACATCGCATGGCTACACCTTC. Its protein product is CASSPRTSHGYTF.

This clonotype has just a few counts. The chain recombines TRBV10-3 with TRBJ2-2; D is uncertain. Trimming took off 1 base at V and 4 bases at J, with 10 bases between the two ends. The V gene's germline CDR1 is ENHRY and CDR2 SYGVKD. The CDR3 is made up of 15 amino acids. CDR3 residues: CAISEYQEVTGELFF. DNA for the CDR3: TGTGCCATCAGTGAGTACCAGGAAGTCACCGGGGAGCTGTTTTTT.

This clonotype was picked up a small number of times. In DNA, the CDR3 is TGCGCCAGCAGACCTACCGGGGGGCGGGTGAACACTGAAGCTTTCTTT. Translation gives CASRPTGGRVNTEAFF. The chain joins TRBV4-1 to TRBJ1-1; maybe TRBD1 (6 bases). CDR3 length equals 16 residues. The ends were cut back, 6 bases at V and 0 bases at J, with 17 bases in the middle. Germline CDR1 MGHRA, CDR2 YSYEKL.

The rearrangement uses TRBV12-3 or TRBV12-4 and TRBJ2-2, with 7 bases identical to TRBD2. The V segment lost 6 bases and the J segment 0 bases; nucleotides outside the gene matches: 7. This CDR3 is 16 amino acids long. The CDR3 sequence is CASSRERGANTGELFF. The CDR3 DNA follows: TGTGCCAGCAGCCGAGAGCGGGGAGCGAACACCGGGGAGCTGTTTTTT.

The chain has TRBV6-2 or TRBV6-3 and TRBJ2-7; TRBD2 agrees at 7 bases. The CDR3 runs 15 residues. Germline V CDR1 and CDR2: MNHEY, SVGEGT. After removal of 5 bases from V and 0 bases from J, the junction contained 7 bases not matched to a gene. CDR3: CASSDGLESSYEQYF. The DNA for the CDR3 is TGTGCCAGCAGTGATGGACTAGAGAGCTCCTACGAGCAGTACTTC.

This sequence joins TRBV29-1 and TRBJ2-7; D ambiguous. V was pared by 0 bases and J by 3 bases, with 18 bases between. The CDR3 runs 16 residues. Germline V gene sequence: CDR1 SQVTM, CDR2 ANQGSEA. CDR3 DNA sequence: TGCAGCGTTGAAGATCCTCGGTCGGGCGCAGGCTACGAGCAGTACTTC. Residues: CSVEDPRSGAGYEQYF.

This clonotype was recorded at least ten times. The gene calls are TRBV2 and TRBJ2-3; weak D call: TRBD2 (6 bases). V was trimmed by 4 bases and J by 0 bases, leaving 11 bases between them. The germline V gene encodes CDR1 SNHLY and CDR2 FYNNEI. This CDR3 contains 15 residues. The CDR3 DNA reads TGTGCCAGCAGTGGAGAGGGAGGTAGCACAGATACGCAGTATTTT. This sequence encodes CASSGEGGSTDTQYF.

This clonotype was seen repeatedly, ten times or more. The chain couples TRBV6-5 to TRBJ2-1, with D hard to call. Trimming cost V 4 bases and J 4 bases, with 8 bases left between them. Germline assignment: CDR1 MNHEY and CDR2 SVGAGI. This CDR3 spans 13 amino acids. CDR3 sequence (DNA): TGTGCCAGCAGTTTAACGAGGTACAATGAGCAGTTCTTC. Translation: CASSLTRYNEQFF.

This clonotype has just a few counts. The J gene is TRBJ1-3, the V gene TRBV21-1. TRBV21-1 represents a pseudogene. The CDR3 sequence is 17 residues long. The CDR3 sequence is CASSYTRGKSSGNTIYF. In DNA, the CDR3 is TGTGCCAGCAGCTATACTAGAGGGAAGAGCTCTGGAAACACCATATATTTT.

This clonotype was found a few times. The V and J genes are TRBV7-3 and TRBJ2-3, with TRBD2 matching 12 bases. The CDR3 is made up of 16 amino acids. Germline lookup yields CDR1 SGHTA and CDR2 FQGTGA. V gave up 8 bases and J gave up 1 base; unmatched junction bases: 7. In DNA, the CDR3 is TGTGCCAGCGCTAGCGGGAGGGCCCGGGGCACAGATACGCAGTATTTT. Protein sequence: CASASGRARGTDTQYF. Based on the CDR3 plus reference TRBV7-3 and TRBJ2-3, the full variable domain is GAGVSQTPSNKVTEKGKYVELRCDPISGHTALYWYRQSLGQGPEFLIYFQGTGAADDSGLPNDRFFAVRPEGSVSTLKIQRTERGDSAVYLCASASGRARGTDTQYFGPGTRLTVL.